This T cell receptor (beta chain) is from a study of T cell changes during pregnancy in multiple sclerosis. Clones were sequenced by immunoSEQ multiplex PCR, and TCRdb holds only the in-frame ones, with some missing. The table includes 60,000 or so clones, 75% to 90% detected once. The CDR3 spans 14 residues. Trimming at V came to 4 bases and at J to 5 bases, leaving 7 bases not matched to a gene. Germline V gives CDR1 SNHLY, CDR2 FYNNEI. This sequence originates from a female donor in good health, enrolled as a control in a pregnancy study. This chain connects TRBV2 to TRBJ2-5, with 7 bases matching TRBD2. The specimen was peripheral blood, collected in the first trimester of pregnancy. This CDR3 reads CASSVETSRETQYF. The CDR3 DNA reads TGTGCCAGCAGTGTCGAGACTAGCCGCGAGACCCAGTACTTC.